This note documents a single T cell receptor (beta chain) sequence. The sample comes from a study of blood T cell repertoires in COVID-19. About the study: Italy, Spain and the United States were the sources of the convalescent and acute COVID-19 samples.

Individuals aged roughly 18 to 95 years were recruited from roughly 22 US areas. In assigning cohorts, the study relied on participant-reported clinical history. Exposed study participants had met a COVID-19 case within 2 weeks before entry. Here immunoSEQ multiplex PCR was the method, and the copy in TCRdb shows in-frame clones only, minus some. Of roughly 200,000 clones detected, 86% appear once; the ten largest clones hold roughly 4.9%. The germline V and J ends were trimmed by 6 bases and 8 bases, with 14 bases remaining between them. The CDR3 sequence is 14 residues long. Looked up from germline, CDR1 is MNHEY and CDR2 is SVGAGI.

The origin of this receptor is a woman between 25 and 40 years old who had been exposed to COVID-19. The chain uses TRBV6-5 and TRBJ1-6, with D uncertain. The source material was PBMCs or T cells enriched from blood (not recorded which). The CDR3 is CASSRSVIDSPLHF. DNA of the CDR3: TGTGCCAGCAGCCGGAGCGTTATTGATTCACCCCTCCACTTT.